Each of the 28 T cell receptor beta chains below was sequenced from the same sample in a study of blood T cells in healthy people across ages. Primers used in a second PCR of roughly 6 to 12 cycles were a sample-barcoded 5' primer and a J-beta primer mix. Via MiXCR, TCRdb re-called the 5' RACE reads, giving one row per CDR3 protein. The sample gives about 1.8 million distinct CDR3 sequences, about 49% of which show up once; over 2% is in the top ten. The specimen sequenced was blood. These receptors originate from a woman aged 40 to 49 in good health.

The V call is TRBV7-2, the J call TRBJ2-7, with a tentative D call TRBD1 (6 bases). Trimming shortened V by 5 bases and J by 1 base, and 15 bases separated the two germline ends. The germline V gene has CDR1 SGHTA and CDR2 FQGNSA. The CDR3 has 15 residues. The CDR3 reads CASSDSGEASYEQYF. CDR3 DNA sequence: TGTGCCAGCAGCGACTCAGGGGAAGCGTCCTACGAGCAGTACTTC.

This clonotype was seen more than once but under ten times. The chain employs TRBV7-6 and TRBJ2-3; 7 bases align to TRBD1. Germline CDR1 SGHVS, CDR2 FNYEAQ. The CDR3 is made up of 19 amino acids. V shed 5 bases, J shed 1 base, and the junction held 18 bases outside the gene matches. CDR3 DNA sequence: TGTGCCAGCAGCATTGACAGGGAACGGCCAGCCAGGGGCACAGATACGCAGTATTTT. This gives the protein CASSIDRERPARGTDTQYF.

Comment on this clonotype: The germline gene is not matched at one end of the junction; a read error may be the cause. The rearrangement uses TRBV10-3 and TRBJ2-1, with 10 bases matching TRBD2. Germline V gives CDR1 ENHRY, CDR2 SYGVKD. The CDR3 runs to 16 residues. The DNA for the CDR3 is TGTACCATCAGTGAGACCTCTAGCGGGGGTAGGAATGGGCAGTTCTTC. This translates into CTISETSSGGRNGQFF.

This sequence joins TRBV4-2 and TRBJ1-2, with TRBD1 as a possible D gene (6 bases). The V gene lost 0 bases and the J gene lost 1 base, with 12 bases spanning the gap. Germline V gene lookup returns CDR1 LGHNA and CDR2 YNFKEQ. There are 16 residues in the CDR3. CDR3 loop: CASSQDLTGFNYGYTF. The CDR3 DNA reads TGTGCCAGCAGCCAAGATCTGACAGGTTTTAACTATGGCTACACCTTC.

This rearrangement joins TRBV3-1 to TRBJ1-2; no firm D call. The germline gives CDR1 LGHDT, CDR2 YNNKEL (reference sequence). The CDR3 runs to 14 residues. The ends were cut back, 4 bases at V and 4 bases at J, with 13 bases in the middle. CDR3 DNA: TGTGCCAGCAGCCGAGTCGGGGAAGTCTATGGCTACACCTTC. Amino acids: CASSRVGEVYGYTF.

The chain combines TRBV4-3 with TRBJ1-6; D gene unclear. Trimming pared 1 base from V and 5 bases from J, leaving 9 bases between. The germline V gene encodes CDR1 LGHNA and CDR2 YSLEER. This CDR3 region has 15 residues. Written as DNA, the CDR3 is TGCGCCAGCAGCCAAGCTATGGGCGATAATTCACCCCTCCACTTT. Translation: CASSQAMGDNSPLHF.

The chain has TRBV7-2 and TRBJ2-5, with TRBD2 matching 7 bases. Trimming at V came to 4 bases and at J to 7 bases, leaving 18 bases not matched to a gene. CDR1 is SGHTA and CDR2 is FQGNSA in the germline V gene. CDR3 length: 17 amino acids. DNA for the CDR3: TGTGCCAGCAGCTCCCGACTAGCCGATTGGGGTACGGGGACCCAGTACTTC. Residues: CASSSRLADWGTGTQYF.

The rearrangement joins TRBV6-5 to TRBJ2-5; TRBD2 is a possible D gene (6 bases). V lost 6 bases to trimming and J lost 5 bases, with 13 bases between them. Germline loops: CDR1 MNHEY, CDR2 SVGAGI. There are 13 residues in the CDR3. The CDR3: CASSRMEGETQYF. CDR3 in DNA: TGTGCCAGCAGCCGCATGGAGGGGGAGACCCAGTACTTC.

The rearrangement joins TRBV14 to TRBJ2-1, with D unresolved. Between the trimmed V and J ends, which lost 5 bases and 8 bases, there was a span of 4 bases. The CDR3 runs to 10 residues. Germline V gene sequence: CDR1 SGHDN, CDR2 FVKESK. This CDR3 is CASSGYEQFF. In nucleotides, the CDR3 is TGTGCCAGCAGCGGGTATGAGCAGTTCTTC.

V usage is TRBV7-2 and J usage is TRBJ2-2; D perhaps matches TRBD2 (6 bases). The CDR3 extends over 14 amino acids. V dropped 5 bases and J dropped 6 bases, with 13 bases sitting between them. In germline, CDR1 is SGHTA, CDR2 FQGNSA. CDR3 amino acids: CASSPWRGAGELFF. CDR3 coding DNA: TGTGCCAGCAGCCCATGGCGGGGCGCCGGGGAGCTGTTTTTT.

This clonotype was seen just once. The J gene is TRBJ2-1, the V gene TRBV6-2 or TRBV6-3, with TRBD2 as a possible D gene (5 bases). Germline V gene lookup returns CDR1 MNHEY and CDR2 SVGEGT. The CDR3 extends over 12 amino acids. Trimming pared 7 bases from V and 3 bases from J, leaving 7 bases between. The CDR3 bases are TGTGCCAGCAAACTAGGCTACAATGAGCAGTTCTTC. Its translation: CASKLGYNEQFF.

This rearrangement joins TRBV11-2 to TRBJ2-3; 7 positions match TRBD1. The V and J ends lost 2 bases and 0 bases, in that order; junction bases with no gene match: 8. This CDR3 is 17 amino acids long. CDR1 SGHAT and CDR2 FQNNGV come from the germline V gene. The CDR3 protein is CASSLYPGTASTDTQYF. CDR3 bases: TGTGCCAGCAGCTTATATCCCGGGACAGCTAGCACAGATACGCAGTATTTT.

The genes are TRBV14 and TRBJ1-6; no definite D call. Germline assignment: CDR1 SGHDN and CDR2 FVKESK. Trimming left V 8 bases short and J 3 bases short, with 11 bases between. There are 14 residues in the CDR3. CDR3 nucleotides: TGTGCCAGCCAAAGTCTCAGCTATAATTCACCCCTCCACTTT. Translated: CASQSLSYNSPLHF.

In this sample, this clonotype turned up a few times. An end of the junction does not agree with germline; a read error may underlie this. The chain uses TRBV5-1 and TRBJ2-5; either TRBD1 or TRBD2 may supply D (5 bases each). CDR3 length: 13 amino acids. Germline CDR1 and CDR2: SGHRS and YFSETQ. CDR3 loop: CASSGGAGETQYF. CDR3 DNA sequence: TGTGCCAGCAGCGGTGGGGCGGGAGAGACCCAGTACTTC.

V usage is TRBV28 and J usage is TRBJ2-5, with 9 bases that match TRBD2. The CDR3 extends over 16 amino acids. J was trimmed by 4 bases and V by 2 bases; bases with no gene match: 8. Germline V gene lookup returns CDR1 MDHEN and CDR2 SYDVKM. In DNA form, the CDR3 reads TGTGCCAGCAGTTTAGCTAGCGGGGAGCATCGAGAGACCCAGTACTTC. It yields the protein CASSLASGEHRETQYF. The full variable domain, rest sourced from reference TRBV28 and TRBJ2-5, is DVKVTQSSRYLVKRTGEKVFLECVQDMDHENMFWYRQDPGLGLRLIYFSYDVKMKEKGDIPEGYSVSREKKERFSLILESASTNQTSMYLCASSLASGEHRETQYFGPGTRLLVL.

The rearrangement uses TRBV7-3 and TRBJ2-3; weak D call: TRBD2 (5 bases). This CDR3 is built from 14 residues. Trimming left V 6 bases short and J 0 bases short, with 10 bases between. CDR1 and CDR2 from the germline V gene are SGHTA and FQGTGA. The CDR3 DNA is TGTGCCAGCAGGCCTCGGGAAAGCACAGATACGCAGTATTTT. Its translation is CASRPRESTDTQYF.

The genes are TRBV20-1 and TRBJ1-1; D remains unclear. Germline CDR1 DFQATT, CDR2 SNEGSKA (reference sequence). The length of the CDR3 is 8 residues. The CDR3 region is CKSFEAFF. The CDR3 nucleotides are TGCAAATCCTTTGAAGCTTTCTTT.

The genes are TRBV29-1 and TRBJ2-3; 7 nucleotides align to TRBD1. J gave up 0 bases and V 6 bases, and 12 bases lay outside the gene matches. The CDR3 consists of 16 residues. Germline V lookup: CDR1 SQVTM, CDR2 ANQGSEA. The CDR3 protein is CSVIIWDRRSTDTQYF. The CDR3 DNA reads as TGCAGCGTAATTATCTGGGACAGAAGAAGCACAGATACGCAGTATTTT.

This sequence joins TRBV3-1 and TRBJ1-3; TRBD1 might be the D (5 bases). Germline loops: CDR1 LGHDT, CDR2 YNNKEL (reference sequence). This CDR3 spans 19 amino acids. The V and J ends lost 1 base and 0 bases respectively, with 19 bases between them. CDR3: CASSQVAIRTPDSGNTIYF. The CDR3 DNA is TGTGCCAGCAGCCAAGTCGCCATTAGGACACCCGACTCTGGAAACACCATATATTTT.

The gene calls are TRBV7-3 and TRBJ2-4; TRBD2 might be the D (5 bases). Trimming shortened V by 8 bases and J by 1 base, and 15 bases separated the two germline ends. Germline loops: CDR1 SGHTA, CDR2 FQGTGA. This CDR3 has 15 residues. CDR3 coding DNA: TGTGCCAGCCAGTCCCGGGGTTCCGCCAAAAACATTCAGTACTTC. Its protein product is CASQSRGSAKNIQYF.

Here the CDR3 reads CASSLGAGVSYNEQFF. CDR3 in DNA: TGCGCCAGCAGCTTGGGAGCGGGGGTCTCCTACAATGAGCAGTTCTTC. The chain carries TRBV5-1 and TRBJ2-1, with 8 bases lining up with TRBD2. The germline V gene encodes CDR1 SGHRS and CDR2 YFSETQ. The V segment lost 0 bases and the J segment 0 bases; nucleotides outside the gene matches: 2. This CDR3 comprises 16 residues.

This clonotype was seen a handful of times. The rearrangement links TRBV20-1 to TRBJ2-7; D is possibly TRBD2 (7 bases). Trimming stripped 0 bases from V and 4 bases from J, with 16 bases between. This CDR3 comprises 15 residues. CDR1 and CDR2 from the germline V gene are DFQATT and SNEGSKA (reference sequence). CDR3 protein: CSARDMGGAWYEQYF. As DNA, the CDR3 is TGCAGTGCTAGAGATATGGGGGGGGCGTGGTACGAGCAGTACTTC.

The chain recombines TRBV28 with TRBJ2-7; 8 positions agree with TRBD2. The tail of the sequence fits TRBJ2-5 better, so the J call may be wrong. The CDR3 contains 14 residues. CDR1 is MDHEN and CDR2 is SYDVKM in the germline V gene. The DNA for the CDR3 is TGTGCCAGCAAAAGCGGGGGCAGTGGGGAGACCCAGTACTTC. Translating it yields CASKSGGSGETQYF.

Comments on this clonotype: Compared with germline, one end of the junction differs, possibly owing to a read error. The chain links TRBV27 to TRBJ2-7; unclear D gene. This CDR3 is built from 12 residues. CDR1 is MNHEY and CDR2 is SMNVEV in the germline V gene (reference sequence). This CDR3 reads CASGLGPYEQYF. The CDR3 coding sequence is TGTGCCAGCGGTTTAGGGCCCTACGAGCAGTACTTC.

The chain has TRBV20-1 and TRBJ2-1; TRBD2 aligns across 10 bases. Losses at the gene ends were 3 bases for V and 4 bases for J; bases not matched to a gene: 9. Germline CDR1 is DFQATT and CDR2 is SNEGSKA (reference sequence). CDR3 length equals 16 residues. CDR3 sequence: CSASSPTSGAYNEQFF. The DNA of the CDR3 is TGCAGTGCTAGCTCCCCTACTAGCGGGGCTTACAATGAGCAGTTCTTC.

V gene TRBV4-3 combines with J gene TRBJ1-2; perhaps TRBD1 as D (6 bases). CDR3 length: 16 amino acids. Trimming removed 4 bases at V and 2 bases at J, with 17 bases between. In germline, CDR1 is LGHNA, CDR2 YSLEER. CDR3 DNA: TGCGCCAGCAGCCTCGCGCATGGGACAACGAACTATGGCTACACCTTC. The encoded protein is CASSLAHGTTNYGYTF.

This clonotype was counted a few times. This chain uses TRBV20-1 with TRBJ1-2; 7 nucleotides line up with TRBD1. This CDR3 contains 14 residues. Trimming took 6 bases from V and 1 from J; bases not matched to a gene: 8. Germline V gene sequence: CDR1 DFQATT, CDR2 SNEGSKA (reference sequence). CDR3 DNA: TGCAGTGCCTATAAACAGGGGCATAACTATGGCTACACCTTC. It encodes CSAYKQGHNYGYTF.

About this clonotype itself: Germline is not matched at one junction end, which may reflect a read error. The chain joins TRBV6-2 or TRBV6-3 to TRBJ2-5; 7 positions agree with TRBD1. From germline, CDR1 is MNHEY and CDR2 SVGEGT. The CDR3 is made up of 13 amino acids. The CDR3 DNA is TGTGCCGGCAGTCGACAGGGTGCCTACGAGCAGTGCTTC. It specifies CAGSRQGAYEQCF.